This note documents a single T cell receptor (beta chain) sequence. Its antigen is not known. Trimming removed 0 bases at V and 0 bases at J, with 9 bases between. Looked up from germline, CDR1 is SGDLS and CDR2 is YYNGEE. This CDR3 comprises 15 residues. The sample originates from a study of T cell responses to AZD1222 COVID-19 vaccine. Here immunoSEQ multiplex PCR was the method, and the copy in TCRdb shows in-frame clones only, minus some. The table records 150,000 or so clones, 80% to 95% of them present only once. Whole-study findings and limits: At baseline, seropositivity was found in only a handful of AZD1222 recipients. Spike-specific TCR depth and breadth grew after two AZD1222 doses. Close to half of spike-specific TCRs reportedly recognize unmutated variant regions. CD4 TCRs linked to vaccination spanned spike, dominating at 160-218 and 743-854.

The sample here was peripheral blood, taken on day 0 of AZD1222 vaccination. This TCR derives from an adult in good health. The V call is TRBV9, the J call TRBJ1-1, with a possible D match to TRBD1 (6 bases). CDR3 amino acids: CASSVGGGLNTEAFF. For the CDR3, the DNA is TGTGCCAGCAGCGTAGGTGGGGGCTTGAACACTGAAGCTTTCTTT.